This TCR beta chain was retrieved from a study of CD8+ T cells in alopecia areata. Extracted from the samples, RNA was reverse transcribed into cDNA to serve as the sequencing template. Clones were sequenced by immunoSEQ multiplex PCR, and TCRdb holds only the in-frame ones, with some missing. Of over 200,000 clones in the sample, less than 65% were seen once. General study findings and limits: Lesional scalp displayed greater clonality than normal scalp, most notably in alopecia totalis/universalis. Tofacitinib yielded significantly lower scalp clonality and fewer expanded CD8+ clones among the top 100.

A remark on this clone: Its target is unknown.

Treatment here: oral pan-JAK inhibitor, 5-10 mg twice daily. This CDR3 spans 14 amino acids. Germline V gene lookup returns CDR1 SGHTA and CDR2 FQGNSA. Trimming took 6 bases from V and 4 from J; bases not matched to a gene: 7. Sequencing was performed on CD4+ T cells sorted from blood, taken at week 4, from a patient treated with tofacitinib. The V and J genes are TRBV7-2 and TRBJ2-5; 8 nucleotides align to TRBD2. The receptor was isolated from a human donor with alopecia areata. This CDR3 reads CASRSRRGAETQYF. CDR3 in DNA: TGTGCCAGCAGATCTAGGCGGGGGGCAGAGACCCAGTACTTC.